This T cell receptor (beta chain) emerged from a study of T cells in Graves' hyperthyroidism and ophthalmopathy. CDR1 KGHDR and CDR2 SFDVKD come from the germline V gene. CDR3 length: 14 residues. Trimming took 4 bases from V and 12 from J, leaving 20 bases between them. This clonotype was found a few times. What was amplified from RNA transcripts were TCR beta CDR3 regions. With the HTBI primer set, the TCR CDR3 went through a first round of RT-PCR. From the multiplex PCR reads, TCRdb called clonotypes with MiXCR, one entry per CDR3 protein. The sample shows more than 350,000 distinct CDR3 sequences, 14% of them seen only once.

Sequences were obtained from blood. This clonotype was obtained from a woman between 25 and 40 years old with Graves' ophthalmopathy. The chain carries TRBV24-1 and TRBJ1-2; D might be TRBD1 (5 bases). This CDR3 is CATSDPDRDGYHTF. DNA of the CDR3: TGTGCCACCAGTGACCCTGACAGAGATGGCTACCACACCTTC.